The clone carrying this T cell receptor (beta chain) was seen just once. Antigen specificity is unknown. The record originates from a study of shared clonotypes between healthy human individuals. The overall study: The study used three CD4 naive, three CD4 memory, two CD8 naive and one CD8 memory plate per donor.

Study results and limitations: Clonotype sharing across several donors was observed for roughly 5% of naive CD4 clonotypes. Clonotypes not shared had lower generation probabilities than those common to all four donors.

Trimming stripped 0 bases from V and 8 bases from J, with 17 bases between. Germline values: CDR1 SGHRS, CDR2 YFSETQ. The CDR3 spans 15 residues. The sorted-subset replicate PCRs were given around 200 ng DNA, which is about 29,000 T cell genomes. TCRdb's table, derived via immunoSEQ multiplex PCR, lists solely in-frame clones and lacks some. The sample carries roughly 2.5 million clones, more than 80% recorded once. The chain combines TRBV5-1 with TRBJ2-5; unclear D gene. Material for sequencing was naive CD4+ T cells sorted from blood. Sample subset: CD45RA+ positively selected. The receptor comes from a young man in good health. The chain's CDR3 is CASSLGWQSAETQYF. DNA of the CDR3: TGCGCCAGCAGCTTGGGATGGCAGTCCGCAGAAACCCAGTACTTC.